This TCR beta chain appears in the sequencing data of a study of T-cell memory formation after mild COVID-19. At the level of the study: Each donor largely had its own TCR clusters. Findings and caveats of the study: Balance between CD4 and CD8 was seen in clones contracting day 15 to 85, and a CD4+ lean was seen in later expanders.

Germline CDR1 and CDR2: LGHNA and YNFKEQ. CDR3 size: 15 residues. The V gene lost 4 bases and the J gene lost 0 bases, with 12 bases spanning the gap. TCRdb ran MiXCR on the 5' RACE reads and lists one entry per CDR3 protein. Among some 270,000 distinct CDR3 sequences, just over 15% were seen once, and the ten largest hold approximately 2.1%. Of note for this clonotype: The antigen is unknown.

The source is an adult woman who had mild COVID-19 (a few samples of this study predate the infection). Cell type and time point are not known. Sequenced material: PBMCs or a T cell subset sorted from them (not recorded which). The genes are TRBV4-2 and TRBJ1-2; D is perhaps TRBD1 (6 bases). CDR3 protein: CASSLMTGANYGYTF. The CDR3 coding sequence is TGTGCCAGCAGCCTTATGACAGGTGCTAACTATGGCTACACCTTC.